This T cell receptor (beta chain) was identified during a study of blood T cell repertoires in COVID-19 (dated by TCRdb to 2018 to 2021). Regarding the study in general: Samples covering the acute and convalescent phases of COVID-19 were provided by collaborators in the United States, Italy and Spain. The prospective study material was composed of cDNA or gDNA derived from T cells, B-cell-depleted T cells, or PBMCs. Subjects who had been exposed to COVID-19, were actively infected with it, or had recovered from it provided the deeply sampled blood TCRbeta repertoires that made up the dataset. The repertoires were released in a freely available public database intended as a resource for research on the immune response to SARS-CoV-2. Samples were obtained from the ongoing ImmuneRACE study (first 160 participants) and from 1,254 subjects provided by 6 global collaborators. Nearly every sample came with metadata listing a de-identified subject ID, COVID-19 status, age in years and sex. Where available, HLA class I and class II types were taken from metadata supplied by the sample provider and were not determined by assay-based typing.

Comments on this clone: Its target antigen remains unknown. Base qualities are not recorded, but no much larger clone differs from it by a single base.

The paper's findings and limits, for the study overall: The amount of clinical and demographic metadata varied by source and participant and was provided uncurated.

TCRbeta CDR3 regions were amplified from genomic DNA using the immunoSEQ Assay, a bias-controlled multiplex PCR. In the paper's pipeline: The number of nucleated cells in each sample was estimated from the amplification of reference gene primers within the assay. To quantify the absolute abundance of each unique TCRbeta CDR3 rearrangement, sequence reads were collapsed and filtered. For each sample, productive Simpson clonality was calculated by taking the square root of Simpson's diversity index across productive rearrangements. TCRdb limited this immuneACCESS table to in-frame rearrangements with V and J called. A share of clones is missing; checked studies link under half to unresolved V genes, and the rest is unexplained. The D gene and trimming were derived from the DNA, and the V and J assignments and clone size from that table. Here the sample has around 200,000 clones; more than 70% occur a single time. Together, the top ten hold 2.5% to 3% of the sample.

The collaborating institutions used their own protocols to collect whole blood in K2EDTA tubes. Collaborator samples were shipped for TCRbeta analysis as frozen whole blood, isolated PBMCs, or DNA extracted from either sample type. The CDR3 goes from the cysteine to the phenylalanine over 15 residues. Just the 45-base CDR3 DNA is kept, in frame starting at base 1. The germline V gene yields SGHDT for CDR1 and YYEEEE for CDR2. V and J are trimmed by 0 bases and 1 base, and the gene matches miss 2 bases of the junction. The sequence joins TRBV5-6 to TRBJ2-3; 7 nucleotides in the junction match TRBD1. This TCR derives from a woman older than 75 with active or convalescent COVID-19. The specimen sequenced was peripheral blood. The CDR3 reads as follows: CASSLGGGRTDTQYF. The DNA is as follows: TGTGCCAGCAGCTTGGGAGGGGGCCGCACAGATACGCAGTATTTT.